Given below is one T cell receptor beta chain in context. Sequencing was performed with immunoSEQ multiplex PCR; in TCRdb, only in-frame clones are kept and a portion is missing. The data show more than 85,000 clones, with around 82% seen just once and around 4.6% held by the top ten. This specimen belongs to a study of T cell responses to AZD1222 COVID-19 vaccine. The CDR3 consists of 14 residues. The germline CDR1 and CDR2 sequences are MDHEN and SYDVKM. The V segment lost 5 bases and the J segment 4 bases; nucleotides outside the gene matches: 7. The specimen was peripheral blood, collected on day 0 of AZD1222 vaccination. The genes are TRBV28 and TRBJ1-1; 7 nucleotides align to TRBD1. The source is an adult in good health. CDR3 bases: TGTGCCAGCAGTACCCAGGGGGTAACCACTGAAGCTTTCTTT. Translation: CASSTQGVTTEAFF. The full variable domain, rest sourced from reference TRBV28 and TRBJ1-1, is DVKVTQSSRYLVKRTGEKVFLECVQDMDHENMFWYRQDPGLGLRLIYFSYDVKMKEKGDIPEGYSVSREKKERFSLILESASTNQTSMYLCASSTQGVTTEAFFGQGTRLTVV.